The rows below give T cell receptor beta chains drawn from one sample of a study of OX40 agonist ivuxolimab in advanced cancers. Here immunoSEQ multiplex PCR was the method, and the copy in TCRdb shows in-frame clones only, minus some. The repertoire has about 92,000 clones, just over 90% of them found once; the top ten carry 0.25% to 0.35%. Specimen: CD4+ or CD8+ T cells sorted from blood, collected in a trial of the OX40 agonist ivuxolimab. Receptors originate from an adult with an advanced solid tumor such as melanoma, head and neck, liver or kidney cancer. Both conserved end residues are part of each CDR3. Each record gives: D gene, J gene, clone size, V gene, CDR3 protein, CDR3 DNA. A D gene is named only where the DNA matches it firmly. Clone sizes are given selectively: once, few, many, or a class where the clone is expanded.

TRBD2 | TRBJ2-1 | NA | TRBV27 | CASQRGLSSYNEQFF | TGTGCCAGCCAGCGGGGCTTAAGCTCCTACAATGAGCAGTTCTTC
NA | TRBJ2-1 | NA | TRBV19 | CASSIAGNEQFF | TGTGCCAGTAGTATAGCGGGGAATGAGCAGTTCTTC
TRBD1 | TRBJ1-4 | NA | TRBV6-6 | CASSYSKSGGNEKLFF | TGTGCCAGCAGTTACTCGAAGTCAGGGGGTAATGAAAAACTGTTTTTT
NA | TRBJ1-1 | NA | TRBV9 | CASSPSGQRNTEAFF | TGTGCCAGCAGCCCATCCGGACAGAGGAACACTGAAGCTTTCTTT
TRBD1 | TRBJ2-7 | NA | TRBV7-9 | CASSLGQQGSDEQYF | TGTGCCAGCAGCTTAGGTCAACAGGGGAGTGACGAGCAGTACTTC
TRBD2 | TRBJ2-1 | NA | TRBV5-4 | CASTPRGGRPLKGTYNEQFF | TGTGCCAGCACCCCTAGGGGCGGGAGGCCCTTAAAGGGAACCTACAATGAGCAGTTCTTC
NA | TRBJ1-6 | NA | TRBV25-1 | CASSNAPVGGSPLHF | TGTGCCAGCAGCAACGCCCCCGTGGGGGGGTCACCCCTCCACTTT
TRBD2 | TRBJ2-1 | NA | TRBV4-2 | CASSASGGSNNEQFF | TGTGCCAGCAGCGCCTCGGGGGGATCTAACAATGAGCAGTTCTTC
NA | TRBJ2-2 | NA | TRBV6-1 | CASSRAGELFF | TGTGCCAGCAGTCGCGCCGGGGAGCTGTTTTTT
NA | TRBJ1-1 | once | TRBV5-1 | CASSPDSSTEAFF | TGCGCCAGCAGCCCCGACTCGAGCACTGAAGCTTTCTTT
TRBD1 | TRBJ1-3 | few | TRBV7-9 | CASSRRTGGLGGNTIYF | TGTGCCAGCAGCCGACGTACAGGGGGCCTGGGCGGAAACACCATATATTTT
TRBD1 | TRBJ2-7 | NA | TRBV28 | CASSDPGTVDYEQYF | TGTGCCAGCAGTGATCCCGGGACAGTCGATTACGAGCAGTACTTC
NA | TRBJ2-5 | NA | TRBV4-3 | CASSPNQWGGETQYF | TGCGCCAGCAGCCCAAATCAGTGGGGCGGGGAGACCCAGTACTTC
NA | TRBJ1-1 | NA | TRBV2 | CASRADLNTEAFF | TGTGCCAGCAGAGCAGACCTGAACACTGAAGCTTTCTTT
TRBD2 | TRBJ2-1 | once | TRBV5-4 | CASRYMATSGRSSSYNEQFF | TGTGCCAGCAGGTATATGGCCACTAGCGGGAGGTCGAGCTCCTACAATGAGCAGTTCTTC
NA | TRBJ2-3 | NA | TRBV4-1 | CASSQEGGQGGDTQYF | TGCGCCAGCAGCCAAGAAGGAGGGCAGGGGGGTGATACGCAGTATTTT
TRBD1 | TRBJ2-7 | once | TRBV18 | CASSTGDEQYF | TGTGCCAGCTCGACAGGGGACGAGCAGTACTTC
TRBD1 | TRBJ1-1 | NA | TRBV19 | CASIGTGKNTEAFF | TGTGCCAGTATAGGGACAGGGAAGAACACTGAAGCTTTCTTT
NA | TRBJ2-1 | NA | TRBV29-1 | CSVNERGQFF | TGCAGCGTTAACGAACGAGGTCAGTTCTTC
NA | TRBJ2-7 | NA | TRBV4-2 | CASSQEWVGEQYF | TGTGCCAGCAGCCAAGAATGGGTTGGGGAGCAGTACTTC
TRBD1 | TRBJ1-2 | once | TRBV7-2 | CASSPSPDRPNYGYTF | TGTGCCAGCAGCCCTTCGCCGGACAGGCCGAACTATGGCTACACCTTC
NA | TRBJ2-7 | NA | TRBV5-6 | CASSYLGWEAYEQYF | TGTGCCAGCAGCTATTTGGGATGGGAGGCCTACGAGCAGTACTTC
NA | TRBJ2-7 | NA | TRBV7-2 | CASSLGGASSYEQYF | TGTGCCAGCAGCTTAGGCGGGGCTAGCTCCTACGAGCAGTACTTC
NA | TRBJ2-7 | NA | TRBV7-2 | CASSVQQGFSYEQYF | TGTGCCAGCAGCGTCCAACAGGGCTTCTCCTACGAGCAGTACTTC
NA | TRBJ2-7 | NA | TRBV28 | CASSSPGRGISYEQYF | TGTGCCAGCAGTTCCCCGGGACGGGGCATCTCCTACGAGCAGTACTTC
NA | TRBJ2-5 | NA | TRBV7-9 | CASSLGALSRGQYF | TGTGCCAGCAGCTTAGGTGCCTTATCGCGGGGCCAGTACTTC
NA | TRBJ2-2 | NA | TRBV6-5 | CASRKGTGELFF | TGTGCCAGCAGGAAAGGGACCGGGGAGCTGTTTTTT
NA | TRBJ2-3 | NA | TRBV27 | CASSLNPGLSTDTQYF | TGTGCCAGCAGTCTCAACCCGGGACTCAGCACAGATACGCAGTATTTT
NA | TRBJ2-2 | once | TRBV11-3 | CASSFTGTDRKTGELFF | TGTGCCAGCAGCTTCACAGGGACCGACAGAAAAACCGGGGAGCTGTTTTTT
NA | TRBJ2-6 | NA | TRBV5-1 | CASSQGSGANVLTF | TGCGCCAGCAGTCAGGGGTCTGGGGCCAACGTCCTGACTTTC
NA | TRBJ1-4 | NA | TRBV15 | CATSRGQGAEKLFF | TGTGCCACCAGCAGAGGGCAGGGCGCCGAAAAACTGTTTTTT
NA | TRBJ2-5 | few | TRBV28 | CASSLVQETQYF | TGTGCCAGCAGTTTAGTGCAAGAGACCCAGTACTTC
NA | TRBJ2-6 | NA | TRBV19 | CASRLLGTSGANVLTF | TGTGCCAGTAGGCTGCTAGGAACTTCTGGGGCCAACGTCCTGACTTTC
TRBD1 | TRBJ2-7 | NA | TRBV19 | CASRSGGGEQYF | TGTGCCAGTAGATCAGGGGGTGGCGAGCAGTACTTC
NA | TRBJ1-2 | NA | TRBV14 | CASRATGYGYTF | TGTGCCAGCAGAGCGACAGGCTATGGCTACACCTTC
TRBD1 | TRBJ2-1 | NA | TRBV5-6 | CASSFPGDRAEQFF | TGTGCCAGCAGCTTCCCGGGGGACAGGGCTGAGCAGTTCTTC
TRBD1 | TRBJ2-7 | NA | TRBV5-6 | CASRKRTGSYEQYF | TGTGCCAGCAGAAAACGGACAGGATCCTACGAGCAGTACTTC
TRBD2 | TRBJ2-2 | NA | TRBV5-1 | CASSLMASGRGVTGELFF | TGCGCCAGCAGCTTGATGGCTAGCGGGAGAGGGGTCACCGGGGAGCTGTTTTTT
NA | TRBJ2-1 | NA | TRBV18 | CASSPGRGVYNEQFF | TGTGCCAGCTCACCAGGCAGGGGGGTGTACAATGAGCAGTTCTTC
TRBD2 | TRBJ2-7 | NA | TRBV7-8 | CASSFRTSGNNPEQYF | TGTGCCAGCAGCTTTAGAACTAGCGGGAATAATCCCGAGCAGTACTTC
NA | TRBJ1-3 | NA | TRBV6-5 | CASFSRTSSGNTIYF | TGTGCCAGCTTTTCTCGGACTTCCTCTGGAAACACCATATATTTT
NA | TRBJ2-2 | NA | TRBV9 | CASSVGSTNTGELFF | TGTGCCAGCAGCGTAGGGAGTACGAACACCGGGGAGCTGTTTTTT
NA | TRBJ2-3 | NA | TRBV18 | CASSHGTSPVQADTQYF | TGTGCCAGCTCACACGGGACTTCCCCGGTTCAGGCAGATACGCAGTATTTT
TRBD2 | TRBJ2-7 | NA | TRBV9 | CASSATGTSLYDEQYF | TGTGCCAGCAGCGCGACTGGGACTAGCCTTTATGACGAGCAGTACTTC
NA | TRBJ1-5 | NA | TRBV15 | CATSSAGGIQPQHF | TGTGCCACCAGCAGCGCTGGAGGGATTCAGCCCCAGCATTTT
NA | TRBJ1-1 | NA | TRBV19 | CASTPDLRRNTEAFF | TGTGCCAGTACCCCAGACCTACGGAGGAACACTGAAGCTTTCTTT
NA | TRBJ2-5 | NA | TRBV5-1 | CASSPRQGGETQYF | TGCGCCAGCAGCCCCCGGCAAGGAGGAGAGACCCAGTACTTC
NA | TRBJ2-1 | few | TRBV5-1 | CASSLYNEQFF | TGCGCCAGCAGCTTGTACAATGAGCAGTTCTTC
TRBD2 | TRBJ2-3 | NA | TRBV29-1 | CSGGLAGDGADTQYF | TGCAGCGGGGGACTAGCGGGAGACGGGGCAGATACGCAGTATTTT
NA | TRBJ1-5 | NA | TRBV7-2 | CASSLFRADRQPQHF | TGTGCCAGCAGCCTCTTTCGGGCAGATCGTCAGCCCCAGCATTTT